The clone carrying this T cell receptor beta chain was counted at least ten times. Preparation of the TCRbeta library was carried out with unique molecular identifiers. TCRdb passed the PCR reads through MiXCR, listing each CDR3 protein once. The sample records around 410,000 distinct CDR3 sequences, 11% being singletons. This sample stems from a study of T-cell reconstitution after alpha-beta-depleted transplantation in children. V lost 6 bases and J 2 bases, leaving 13 bases between the germline ends. The germline V gene has CDR1 SGHRS and CDR2 YFSETQ. The CDR3 is made up of 14 amino acids. The origin of this receptor is a human donor who donated a stem cell graft to a child with acute myeloid leukemia. The sample here was PBMCs from the stem cell graft donor, taken from the stem cell graft. This sequence joins TRBV5-1 and TRBJ2-3; no firm D call. CDR3 residues: CASTDGLPTDTQYF. The CDR3 DNA is TGCGCCAGCACCGACGGGTTACCCACAGATACGCAGTATTTT.